This T cell receptor (beta chain) comes out of a study of T-cell reconstitution after alpha-beta-depleted transplantation in children. In its sample, this clonotype was seen many times. Library preparation (for TCRbeta) was performed with unique molecular identifiers. TCRdb passed the PCR reads through MiXCR, listing each CDR3 protein once. The data show around 400,000 distinct CDR3 sequences, with roughly a tenth seen just once and approximately 5% held by the top ten. The CDR3 length is 15 residues. Trimming removed 3 bases from V and 9 bases from J; junction bases left unmatched: 9. Germline assignment: CDR1 SGDLS and CDR2 YYNGEE.

The sample in question was PBMCs from the stem cell graft donor, obtained from the stem cell graft. This receptor was taken from a human donor who donated a stem cell graft to a child with acute myeloid leukemia. The V and J genes are TRBV9 and TRBJ2-3, with 11 bases identical to TRBD2. CDR3 loop: CASSGVTSGAGTQYF. The CDR3 DNA follows: TGTGCCAGCAGCGGAGTGACTAGCGGGGCCGGCACGCAGTATTTT.